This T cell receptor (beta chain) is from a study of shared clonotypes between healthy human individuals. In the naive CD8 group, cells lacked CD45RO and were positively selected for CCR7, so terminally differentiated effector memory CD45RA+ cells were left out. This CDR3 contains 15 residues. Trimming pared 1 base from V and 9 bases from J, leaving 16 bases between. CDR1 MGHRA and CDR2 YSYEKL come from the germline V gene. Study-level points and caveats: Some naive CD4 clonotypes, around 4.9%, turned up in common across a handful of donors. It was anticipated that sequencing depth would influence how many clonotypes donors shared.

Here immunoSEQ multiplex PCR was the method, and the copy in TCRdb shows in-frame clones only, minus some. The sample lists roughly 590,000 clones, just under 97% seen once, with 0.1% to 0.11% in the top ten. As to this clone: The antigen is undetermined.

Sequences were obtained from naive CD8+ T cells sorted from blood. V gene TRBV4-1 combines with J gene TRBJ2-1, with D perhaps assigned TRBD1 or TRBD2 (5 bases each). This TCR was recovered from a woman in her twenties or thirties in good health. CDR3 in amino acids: CASSQVRGRRSEQFF. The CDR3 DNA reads TGCGCCAGCAGCCAAGTGAGGGGACGGCGTTCTGAGCAGTTCTTC.